This record covers a single T cell receptor (beta chain). Its cognate antigen is unknown. This record belongs to a study of pediatric ulcerative colitis. Study details: Ulcerative colitis patients had pancolitis or left-sided colitis, with confirming histology.

The repertoire was sequenced with immunoSEQ multiplex PCR; TCRdb's copy has only in-frame clones and lacks some. The repertoire holds 16,000 or so clones, with roughly 80% as singletons. The rectum was sampled with one to two pinch biopsies at colonoscopy. CDR3 length equals 16 residues. From germline, CDR1 is LGHNA and CDR2 YNFKEQ. The trim removed 1 base at V and 1 base at J, leaving 0 bases unmatched. Findings and caveats of the study: No controls had the two rectal clonotypes shared by ulcerative colitis patients. In rectum, acute severe colitis had expanded clones and less diversity.

The rearrangement joins TRBV4-2 to TRBJ2-2, with TRBD2 matching 10 bases. Sequenced input: gut tissue. The TCR sequence derives from a boy younger than 18 with moderate ulcerative colitis. The CDR3, as DNA: TGTGCCAGCAGCCAAGGGACTAGCGGGAACACCGGGGAGCTGTTTTTT. It encodes CASSQGTSGNTGELFF.